These 14 T cell receptor beta chains were sequenced from one sample in a study of spatial heterogeneity in lung cancer (dated by TCRdb to between 2018 and 2020). Beyond this particular receptor, the publication reports: A correlation was observed between the number of expanded intratumoral alpha and beta TCRs and the tumor nonsynonymous mutation count.

In light of the paper, this sample's time point label describes: sample taken at primary tumor resection. No antigen is known for these receptors. The library was produced with 5' RACE. For sequencing, a NextSeq 500 was employed. TCRdb's own reprocessing of the public reads used fastp at Q25 and MiXCR and kept productive beta chains. All rows with the same CDR3 protein become a single entry with the most common DNA and genes. The sample table contains around 2,700 distinct CDR3 sequences; only one count was recorded for around 1.5% of them. Roughly a tenth of the sample is in the top ten clones. Sequenced here: lung tumor tissue, sampled at surgery. All receptors derive from a male donor with early-stage non-small cell lung cancer.

This clonotype is labeled as medium-sized. J is TRBJ2-7 and V is TRBV6-6, with 7 bases matching TRBD2. The CDR3 consists of 16 residues. The germline CDR1 and CDR2 sequences are MNHNY and SVGAGI (reference sequence). The junction had 7 bases not matched to a gene; V was cut back by 0 bases and J by 2 bases. The CDR3 loop is CASSYSPWEGTYEQYF. In nucleotides, the CDR3 is TGTGCCAGCAGTTACTCTCCGTGGGAGGGAACCTACGAGCAGTACTTC.

This clonotype is categorized as medium-sized. The rearrangement links TRBV9 to TRBJ2-5; a possible D gene is TRBD2 (7 bases). Germline V lookup: CDR1 SGDLS, CDR2 YYNGEE. The CDR3 runs 11 residues. Trimming removed 3 bases from V and 9 bases from J, with 9 bases in between. The CDR3 region has the DNA TGTGCCAGCAGCGAGGGGGGGGCCCAGTACTTC. Its translation: CASSEGGAQYF.

This clonotype was observed many times. The J gene is TRBJ2-5, the V gene TRBV10-3; 13 bases are a match to TRBD2. Looked up from germline, CDR1 is ENHRY and CDR2 is SYGVKD. Unmatched junction bases numbered 5, after V lost 6 bases and J lost 4 bases. The CDR3 has 15 amino acids. CDR3 in amino acids: CAIRTTSGGSETQYF. The CDR3 region has the DNA TGTGCCATCAGGACGACTAGCGGGGGGTCAGAGACCCAGTACTTC.

This clonotype is deemed medium-sized. The rearrangement joins TRBV5-8 to TRBJ2-5; D call uncertain. Germline CDR1 and CDR2: SGHTS and YDEGEE. The CDR3 is 13 amino acids. V was cut by 0 bases and J by 2 bases, with 5 bases left in between. CDR3 residues: CASSLVTQETQYF. The CDR3 bases are TGTGCCAGCAGCTTGGTTACTCAAGAGACCCAGTACTTC.

This clonotype qualifies as medium-sized (0.01 to 0.1%). CDR3 DNA: TGTGCCAGCAGTTACTCGACTAGTACTGCAGGGACTAGCGGGGCCAACAATGAGCAGTTCTTC. This encodes CASSYSTSTAGTSGANNEQFF. The chain couples TRBV6-2 or TRBV6-3 to TRBJ2-1; 13 bases map to TRBD2. J gave up 5 bases and V 0 bases, and 16 bases lay outside the gene matches. Germline values: CDR1 MNHEY, CDR2 SVGEGT. The CDR3 runs 21 residues.

Within the sample, this clonotype is medium-sized. The chain recombines TRBV20-1 with TRBJ2-1, with TRBD2 matching over 8 bases. This CDR3 contains 14 residues. V shed 3 bases, J shed 1 base, and the junction held 2 bases outside the gene matches. Germline loops: CDR1 DFQATT, CDR2 SNEGSKA (reference sequence). The CDR3 coding sequence is TGCAGTGCTAGTAGCGGGAATTCCTACAATGAGCAGTTCTTC. Encoded protein: CSASSGNSYNEQFF.

This clonotype is medium-sized by share. This chain joins TRBV7-8 and TRBJ2-7, with D perhaps TRBD1 (5 bases). This CDR3 is 14 amino acids long. The V gene's germline CDR1 is SGHVS and CDR2 FQNEAQ. Trimming stripped 4 bases from V and 5 bases from J, with 15 bases between. The CDR3 region is CASSSAGILDEQYF. The CDR3 DNA reads as TGTGCCAGCAGCTCGGCAGGGATTCTGGACGAGCAGTACTTC.

By share, this clonotype counts as medium-sized. The CDR3, as DNA: TGTGCCAGCAGTTTGACCCGCGGTCCTGGGGAGCTGTTTTTT. This encodes CASSLTRGPGELFF. The rearrangement joins TRBV6-2 or TRBV6-3 to TRBJ2-2; D not resolved. In germline, CDR1 is MNHEY, CDR2 SVGEGT. The CDR3 is 14 residues long. The V and J ends lost 4 bases and 8 bases respectively, with 14 bases between them.

By its share, this clonotype is medium-sized. CDR3 DNA sequence: TGCGCCAGCAGCCCAGGGACTAGCGGCCAAGAGACCCAGTACTTC. It codes for CASSPGTSGQETQYF. The chain uses TRBV5-1 and TRBJ2-5, with 11 bases lining up with TRBD2. Germline trimming cut 4 bases from V and 1 base from J; bases unmatched to any gene: 3. In germline, CDR1 is SGHRS, CDR2 YFSETQ. This CDR3 region has 15 residues.

This clonotype is termed medium-sized. This sequence joins TRBV11-2 and TRBJ1-5; D unclear. V was pared by 2 bases and J by 7 bases, with 12 bases between. This CDR3 comprises 14 residues. In germline, CDR1 is SGHAT, CDR2 FQNNGV. This chain's CDR3 is CASSLLTREQPQHF. CDR3 bases: TGTGCCAGCAGCTTATTAACACGGGAACAGCCCCAGCATTTT.

This clonotype is classed as medium-sized (0.01 to 0.1%). The chain uses TRBV20-1 and TRBJ2-5; the D gene is possibly TRBD1 (5 bases). V was clipped by 5 bases and J by 2 bases, with 9 bases between them. The CDR3 covers 12 residues. Germline V gene sequence: CDR1 DFQATT, CDR2 SNEGSKA (reference sequence). This CDR3 is CSALDNQETQYF. The DNA of the CDR3 is TGCAGTGCTCTGGACAATCAAGAGACCCAGTACTTC.

In its sample, this clonotype is medium-sized (0.01 to 0.1%). CDR3 protein: CASSQDLRGVINYEQYF. The CDR3 nucleotides read TGTGCCAGCAGCCAAGACCTTCGGGGGGTGATCAACTACGAGCAGTACTTC. The chain couples TRBV3-1 to TRBJ2-7; 7 nucleotides match TRBD2. The ends lost 0 bases at V and 3 bases at J; junction bases unmatched: 11. The germline gives CDR1 LGHDT, CDR2 YNNKEL (reference sequence). This CDR3 is built from 17 residues.

By proportion, this clonotype is medium-sized (0.01 to 0.1%). The chain employs TRBV11-2 and TRBJ2-7; TRBD2 matches at 12 bases. J gave up 0 bases and V 5 bases, and 2 bases lay outside the gene matches. Germline values: CDR1 SGHAT, CDR2 FQNNGV. The CDR3 runs 15 residues. CDR3 in amino acids: CASSILAGGSYEQYV. Written as DNA, the CDR3 is TGTGCCAGCAGCATACTAGCGGGGGGCTCCTACGAGCAGTACGTC.

This clonotype is categorized as medium-sized. The chain links TRBV5-5 to TRBJ2-1, with 9 bases matching TRBD2. V shed 0 bases, J shed 6 bases, and the junction held 4 bases outside the gene matches. Germline lookup yields CDR1 SGHKS and CDR2 YYEKEE (reference sequence). The CDR3 covers 15 residues. The CDR3 DNA reads TGTGCCAGCAGCTTGGGCGGGAGGGGAATCAATGAGCAGTTCTTC. The encoded protein is CASSLGGRGINEQFF.